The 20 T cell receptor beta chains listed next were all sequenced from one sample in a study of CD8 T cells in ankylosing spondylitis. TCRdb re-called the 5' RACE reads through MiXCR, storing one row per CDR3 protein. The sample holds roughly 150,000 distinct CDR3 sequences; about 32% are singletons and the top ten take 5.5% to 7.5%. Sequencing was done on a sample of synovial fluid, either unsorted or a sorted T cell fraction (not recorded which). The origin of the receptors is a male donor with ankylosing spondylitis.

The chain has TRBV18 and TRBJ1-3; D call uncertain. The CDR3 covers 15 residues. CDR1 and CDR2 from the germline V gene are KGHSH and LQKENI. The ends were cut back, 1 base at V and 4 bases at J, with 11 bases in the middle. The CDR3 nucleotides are TGTGCCAGCTCACCACGACGGTCGGGGGGAAACACCATATATTTT. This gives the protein CASSPRRSGGNTIYF.

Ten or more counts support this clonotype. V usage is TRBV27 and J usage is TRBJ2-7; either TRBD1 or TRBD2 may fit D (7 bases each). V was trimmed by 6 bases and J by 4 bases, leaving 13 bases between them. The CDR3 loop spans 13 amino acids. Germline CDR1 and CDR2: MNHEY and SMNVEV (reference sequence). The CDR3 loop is CASRAGGAYEQYF. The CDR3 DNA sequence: TGTGCCAGCAGGGCAGGGGGGGCGTACGAGCAGTACTTC.

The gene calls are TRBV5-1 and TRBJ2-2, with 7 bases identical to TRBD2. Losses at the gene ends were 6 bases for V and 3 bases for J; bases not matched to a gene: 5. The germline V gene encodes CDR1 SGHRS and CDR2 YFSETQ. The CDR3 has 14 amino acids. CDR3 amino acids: CASNMGGDTGELFF. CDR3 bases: TGCGCCAGCAACATGGGAGGGGACACCGGGGAGCTGTTTTTT.

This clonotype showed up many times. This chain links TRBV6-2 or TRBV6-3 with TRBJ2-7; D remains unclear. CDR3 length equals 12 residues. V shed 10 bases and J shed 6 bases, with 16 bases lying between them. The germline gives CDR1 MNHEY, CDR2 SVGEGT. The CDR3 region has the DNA TGTGCCACCAAGGACCCTGTCAGCGAGCAGTACTTC. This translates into CATKDPVSEQYF.

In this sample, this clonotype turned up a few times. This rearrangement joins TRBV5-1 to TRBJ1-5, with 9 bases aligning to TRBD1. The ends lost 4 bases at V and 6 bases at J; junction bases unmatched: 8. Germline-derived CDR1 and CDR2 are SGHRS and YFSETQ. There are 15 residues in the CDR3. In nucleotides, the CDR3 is TGCGCCAGCAGCCTGCGGACAGGGGAGGGTCAGCCCCAGCATTTT. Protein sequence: CASSLRTGEGQPQHF. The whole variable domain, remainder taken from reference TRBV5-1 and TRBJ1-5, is KAGVTQTPRYLIKTRGQQVTLSCSPISGHRSVSWYQQTPGQGLQFLFEYFSETQRNKGNFPGRFSGRQFSNSRSEMNVSTLELGDSALYLCASSLRTGEGQPQHFGDGTRLSIL.

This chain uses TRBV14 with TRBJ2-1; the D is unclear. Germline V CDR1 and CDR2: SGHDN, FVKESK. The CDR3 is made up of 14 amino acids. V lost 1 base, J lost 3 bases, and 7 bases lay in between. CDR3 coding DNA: TGTGCCAGCAGCCAAGGGTATCGCTACAATGAGCAGTTCTTC. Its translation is CASSQGYRYNEQFF. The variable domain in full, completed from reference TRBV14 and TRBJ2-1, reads EAGVTQFPSHSVIEKGQTVTLRCDPISGHDNLYWYRRVMGKEIKFLLHFVKESKQDESGMPNNRFLAERTGGTYSTLKVQPAELEDSGVYFCASSQGYRYNEQFFGPGTRLTVL.

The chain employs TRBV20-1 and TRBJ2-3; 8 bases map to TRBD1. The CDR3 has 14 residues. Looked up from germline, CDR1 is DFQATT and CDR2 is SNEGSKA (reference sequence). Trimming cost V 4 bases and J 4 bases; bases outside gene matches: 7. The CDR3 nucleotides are TGCAGTGCTACAGGGGGCCGGAGGTCAGATACGCAGTATTTT. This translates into CSATGGRRSDTQYF.

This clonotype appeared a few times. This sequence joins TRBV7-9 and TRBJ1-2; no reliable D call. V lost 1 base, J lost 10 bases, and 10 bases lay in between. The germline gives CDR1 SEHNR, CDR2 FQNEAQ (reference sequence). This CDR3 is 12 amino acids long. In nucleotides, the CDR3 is TGTGCCAGCAGCTTAGAGTCCCAGCTCTACACCTTC. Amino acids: CASSLESQLYTF.

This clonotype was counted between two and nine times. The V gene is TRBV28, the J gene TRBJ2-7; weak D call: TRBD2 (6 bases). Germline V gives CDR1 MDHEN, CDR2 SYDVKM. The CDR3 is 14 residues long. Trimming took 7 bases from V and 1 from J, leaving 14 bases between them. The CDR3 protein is CASKRGTISYEQYF. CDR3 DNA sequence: TGTGCCAGCAAACGGGGGACCATATCCTACGAGCAGTACTTC.

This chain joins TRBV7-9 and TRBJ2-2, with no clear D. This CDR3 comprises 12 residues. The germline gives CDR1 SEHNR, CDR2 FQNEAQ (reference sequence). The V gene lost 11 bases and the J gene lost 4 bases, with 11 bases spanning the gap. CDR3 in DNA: TGTGCCGGTGGGCGCGGCACCGGGGAGCTGTTTTTT. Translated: CAGGRGTGELFF.

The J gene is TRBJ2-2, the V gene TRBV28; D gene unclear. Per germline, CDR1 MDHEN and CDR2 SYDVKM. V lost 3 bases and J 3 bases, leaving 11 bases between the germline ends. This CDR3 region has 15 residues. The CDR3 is CASSFSARYTGELFF. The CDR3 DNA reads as TGTGCCAGCAGTTTTTCGGCTCGTTACACCGGGGAGCTGTTTTTT.

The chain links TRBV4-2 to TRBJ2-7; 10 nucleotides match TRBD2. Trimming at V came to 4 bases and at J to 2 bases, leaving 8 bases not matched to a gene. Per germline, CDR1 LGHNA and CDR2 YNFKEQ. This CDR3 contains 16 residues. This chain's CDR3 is CASSLITSGVTYEQYF. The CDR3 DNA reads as TGTGCCAGCAGCCTAATTACTAGCGGGGTAACCTACGAGCAGTACTTC.

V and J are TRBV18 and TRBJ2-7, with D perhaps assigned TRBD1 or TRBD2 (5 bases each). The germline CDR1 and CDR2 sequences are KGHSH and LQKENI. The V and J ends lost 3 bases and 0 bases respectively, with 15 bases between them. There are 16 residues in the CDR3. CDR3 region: CASSPGTPLSSYEQYF. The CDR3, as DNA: TGTGCCAGCTCACCCGGGACGCCTCTGAGCTCCTACGAGCAGTACTTC.

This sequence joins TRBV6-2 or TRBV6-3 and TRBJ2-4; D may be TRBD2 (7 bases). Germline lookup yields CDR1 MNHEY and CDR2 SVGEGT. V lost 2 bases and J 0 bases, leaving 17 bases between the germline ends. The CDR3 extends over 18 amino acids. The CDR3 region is CASSYPAAGALAKNIQYF. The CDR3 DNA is TGTGCCAGCAGTTACCCCGCGGCGGGGGCACTAGCCAAAAACATTCAGTACTTC.

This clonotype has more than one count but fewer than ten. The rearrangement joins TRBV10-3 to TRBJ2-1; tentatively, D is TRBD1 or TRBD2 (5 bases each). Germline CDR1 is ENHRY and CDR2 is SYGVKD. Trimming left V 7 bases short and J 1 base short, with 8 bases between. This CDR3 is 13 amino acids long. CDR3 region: CAINGASYNEQFF. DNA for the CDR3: TGTGCCATCAACGGGGCGTCCTACAATGAGCAGTTCTTC.

DNA for the CDR3: TGTGCCAGCAGTTACTCTCTCTGGCGGGGGGGAGGAGATACGCAGTATTTT. It yields the protein CASSYSLWRGGGDTQYF. This chain joins TRBV6-5 and TRBJ2-3, with 9 bases matching TRBD2. The CDR3 consists of 17 residues. The J segment lost 5 bases and the V segment lost 0 bases, leaving 9 bases of the junction unmatched. Germline lookup yields CDR1 MNHEY and CDR2 SVGAGI.

CDR3 residues: CASSSGRGGDRGYGYTF. The CDR3 coding sequence is TGTGCCAGCAGCTCCGGCAGGGGTGGGGACAGGGGGTATGGCTACACCTTC. The chain carries TRBV7-6 and TRBJ1-2, with TRBD1 identical over 11 bases. CDR3 size: 17 residues. Germline V gives CDR1 SGHVS, CDR2 FNYEAQ. J gave up 5 bases and V 4 bases, and 12 bases lay outside the gene matches.

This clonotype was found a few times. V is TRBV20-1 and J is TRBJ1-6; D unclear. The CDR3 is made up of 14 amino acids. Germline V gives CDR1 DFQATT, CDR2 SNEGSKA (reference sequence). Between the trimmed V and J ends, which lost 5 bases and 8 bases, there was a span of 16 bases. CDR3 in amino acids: CSAQKLRTDSPLHF. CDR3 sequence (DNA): TGCAGTGCTCAGAAACTGCGAACCGATTCACCCCTCCACTTT.

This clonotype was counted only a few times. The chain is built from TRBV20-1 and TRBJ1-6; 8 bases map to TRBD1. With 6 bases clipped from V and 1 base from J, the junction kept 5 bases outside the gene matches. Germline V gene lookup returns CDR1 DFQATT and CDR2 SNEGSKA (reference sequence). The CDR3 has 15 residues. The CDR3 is CSAPDRESYNSPLHF. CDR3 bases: TGCAGTGCCCCGGACAGGGAATCCTATAATTCACCCCTCCACTTT.

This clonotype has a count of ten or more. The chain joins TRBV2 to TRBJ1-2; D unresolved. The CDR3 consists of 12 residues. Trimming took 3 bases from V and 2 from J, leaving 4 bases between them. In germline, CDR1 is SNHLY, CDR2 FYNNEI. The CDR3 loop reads CASSDDNYGYTF. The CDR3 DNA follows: TGTGCCAGCAGTGATGACAACTATGGCTACACCTTC.